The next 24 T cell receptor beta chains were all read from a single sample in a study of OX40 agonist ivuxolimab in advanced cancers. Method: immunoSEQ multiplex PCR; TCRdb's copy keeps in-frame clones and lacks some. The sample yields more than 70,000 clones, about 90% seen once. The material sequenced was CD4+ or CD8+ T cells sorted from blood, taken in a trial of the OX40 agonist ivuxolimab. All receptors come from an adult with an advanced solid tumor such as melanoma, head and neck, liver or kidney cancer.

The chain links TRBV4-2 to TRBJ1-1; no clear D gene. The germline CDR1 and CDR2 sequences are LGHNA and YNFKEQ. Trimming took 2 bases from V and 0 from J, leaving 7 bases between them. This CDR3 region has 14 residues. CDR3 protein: CASSQPQMNTEAFF. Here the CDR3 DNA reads TGTGCCAGCAGCCAACCCCAGATGAACACTGAAGCTTTCTTT.

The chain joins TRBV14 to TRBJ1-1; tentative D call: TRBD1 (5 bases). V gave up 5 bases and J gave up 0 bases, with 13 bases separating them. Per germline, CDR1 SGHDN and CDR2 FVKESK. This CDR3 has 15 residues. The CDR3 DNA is TGTGCCAGCAGCATTCTCAGGGACCTGAACACTGAAGCTTTCTTT. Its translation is CASSILRDLNTEAFF.

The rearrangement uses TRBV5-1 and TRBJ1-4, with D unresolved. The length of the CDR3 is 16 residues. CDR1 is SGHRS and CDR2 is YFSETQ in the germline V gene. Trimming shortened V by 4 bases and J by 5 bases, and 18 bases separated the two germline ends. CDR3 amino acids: CASSPWPGSGNEKLFF. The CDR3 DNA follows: TGCGCCAGCAGCCCCTGGCCAGGTTCGGGGAATGAAAAACTGTTTTTT.

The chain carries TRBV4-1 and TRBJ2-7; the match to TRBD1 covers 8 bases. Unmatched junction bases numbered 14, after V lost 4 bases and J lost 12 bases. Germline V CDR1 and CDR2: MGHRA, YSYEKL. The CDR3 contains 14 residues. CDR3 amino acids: CASSPPGQDIYRYF. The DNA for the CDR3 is TGCGCCAGCAGCCCCCCGGGACAGGACATCTATCGGTACTTC.

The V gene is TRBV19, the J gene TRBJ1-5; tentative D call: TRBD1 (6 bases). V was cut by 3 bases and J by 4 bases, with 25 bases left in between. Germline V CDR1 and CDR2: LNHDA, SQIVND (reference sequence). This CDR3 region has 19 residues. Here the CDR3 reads CASSIGGGGQATINQPQHF. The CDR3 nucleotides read TGTGCCAGTAGTATTGGGGGGGGCGGCCAGGCAACGATAAATCAGCCCCAGCATTTT.

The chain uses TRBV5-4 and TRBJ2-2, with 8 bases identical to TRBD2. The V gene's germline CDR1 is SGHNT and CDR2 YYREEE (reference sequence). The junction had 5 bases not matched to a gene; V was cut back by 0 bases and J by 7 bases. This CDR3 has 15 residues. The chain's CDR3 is CASSLAGGYGGELFF. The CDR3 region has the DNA TGTGCCAGCAGCTTGGCGGGGGGGTACGGCGGGGAGCTGTTTTTT.

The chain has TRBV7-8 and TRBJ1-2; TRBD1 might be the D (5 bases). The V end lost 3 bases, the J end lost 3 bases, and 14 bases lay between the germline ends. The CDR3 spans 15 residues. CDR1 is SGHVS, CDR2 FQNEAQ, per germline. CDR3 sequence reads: CASSFRQPGYYGYTF. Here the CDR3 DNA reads TGTGCCAGCAGCTTCAGACAGCCTGGCTACTATGGCTACACCTTC.

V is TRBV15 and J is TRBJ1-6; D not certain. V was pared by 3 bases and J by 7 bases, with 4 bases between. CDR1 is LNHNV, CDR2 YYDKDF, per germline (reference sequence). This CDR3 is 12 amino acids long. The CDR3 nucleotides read TGTGCCACCAGCAGGGGAAATTCACCCCTCCACTTT. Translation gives CATSRGNSPLHF.

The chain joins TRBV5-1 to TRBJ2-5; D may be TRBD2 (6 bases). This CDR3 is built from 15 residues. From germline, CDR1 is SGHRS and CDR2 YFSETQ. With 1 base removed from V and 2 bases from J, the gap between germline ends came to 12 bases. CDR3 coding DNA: TGCGCCAGCAGCTTGTTGCGCGGGATTCAAGAGACCCAGTACTTC. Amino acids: CASSLLRGIQETQYF.

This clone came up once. CDR3 sequence reads: CSVEGGSGNTIYF. The CDR3 region has the DNA TGCAGCGTTGAAGGAGGATCAGGAAACACCATATATTTT. V and J are TRBV29-1 and TRBJ1-3, with D unresolved. Germline assignment: CDR1 SQVTM and CDR2 ANQGSEA. V lost 1 base and J 4 bases, leaving 8 bases between the germline ends. There are 13 residues in the CDR3.

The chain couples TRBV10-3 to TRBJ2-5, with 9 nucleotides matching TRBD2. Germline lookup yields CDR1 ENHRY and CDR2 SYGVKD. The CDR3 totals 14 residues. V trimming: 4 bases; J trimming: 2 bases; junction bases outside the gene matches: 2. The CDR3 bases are TGTGCCATCAGTGTTGGACTAGCGCAAGAGACCCAGTACTTC. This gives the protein CAISVGLAQETQYF.

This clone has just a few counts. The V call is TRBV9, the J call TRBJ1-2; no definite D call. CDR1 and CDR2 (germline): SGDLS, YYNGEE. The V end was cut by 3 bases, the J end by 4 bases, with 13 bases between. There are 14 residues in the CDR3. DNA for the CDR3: TGTGCCAGCAGCGCCACTGGGTCCCCCTATGGCTACACCTTC. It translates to CASSATGSPYGYTF.

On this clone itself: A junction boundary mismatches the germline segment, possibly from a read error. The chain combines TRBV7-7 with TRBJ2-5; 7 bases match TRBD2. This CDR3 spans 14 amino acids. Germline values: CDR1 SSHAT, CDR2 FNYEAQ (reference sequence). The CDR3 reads CASSPTRPGGTQYF. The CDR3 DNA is TGTGCTAGCAGCCCCACCCGGCCGGGGGGGACCCAGTACTTC.

The CDR3 bases are TGTGCCACTCGACAGGGGAGGACTGAAGCTTTCTTT. Translating gives CATRQGRTEAFF. The chain links TRBV28 to TRBJ1-1, with TRBD1 matching over 8 bases. Looked up from germline, CDR1 is MDHEN and CDR2 is SYDVKM. The CDR3 extends over 12 amino acids. Trimming cost V 10 bases and J 5 bases; bases outside gene matches: 6. Full variable domain (rest looked up from reference TRBV28 and TRBJ1-1): DVKVTQSSRYLVKRTGEKVFLECVQDMDHENMFWYRQDPGLGLRLIYFSYDVKMKEKGDIPEGYSVSREKKERFSLILESASTNQTSMYLCATRQGRTEAFFGQGTRLTVV.

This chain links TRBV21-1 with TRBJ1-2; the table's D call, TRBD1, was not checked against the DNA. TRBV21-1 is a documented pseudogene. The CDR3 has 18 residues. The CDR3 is CASSKEETGGQSFYGYTF. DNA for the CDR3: TGTGCCAGCAGCAAAGAGGAAACAGGGGGCCAGTCATTTTATGGCTACACCTTC.

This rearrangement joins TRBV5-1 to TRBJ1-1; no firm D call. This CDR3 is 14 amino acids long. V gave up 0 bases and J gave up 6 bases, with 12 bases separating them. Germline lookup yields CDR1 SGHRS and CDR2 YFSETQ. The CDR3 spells CASSLAPPGAEAFF. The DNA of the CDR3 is TGCGCCAGCAGCTTGGCCCCACCGGGCGCTGAAGCTTTCTTT. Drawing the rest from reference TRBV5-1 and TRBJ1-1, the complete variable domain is KAGVTQTPRYLIKTRGQQVTLSCSPISGHRSVSWYQQTPGQGLQFLFEYFSETQRNKGNFPGRFSGRQFSNSRSEMNVSTLELGDSALYLCASSLAPPGAEAFFGQGTRLTVV.

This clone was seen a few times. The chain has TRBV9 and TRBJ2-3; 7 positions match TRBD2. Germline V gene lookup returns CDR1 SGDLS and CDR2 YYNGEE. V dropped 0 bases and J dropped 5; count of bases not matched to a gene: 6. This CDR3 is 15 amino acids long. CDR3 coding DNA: TGTGCCAGCAGCGTAGCCCCGGGGAGGGGAGATACGCAGTATTTT. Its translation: CASSVAPGRGDTQYF.

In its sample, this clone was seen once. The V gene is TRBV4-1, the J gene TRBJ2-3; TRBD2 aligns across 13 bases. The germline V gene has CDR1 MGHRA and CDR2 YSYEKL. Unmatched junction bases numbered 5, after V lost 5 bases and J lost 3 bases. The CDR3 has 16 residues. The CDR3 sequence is CASSGRLAGGTDTQYF. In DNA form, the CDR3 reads TGCGCCAGCAGCGGTCGACTAGCGGGAGGAACAGATACGCAGTATTTT.

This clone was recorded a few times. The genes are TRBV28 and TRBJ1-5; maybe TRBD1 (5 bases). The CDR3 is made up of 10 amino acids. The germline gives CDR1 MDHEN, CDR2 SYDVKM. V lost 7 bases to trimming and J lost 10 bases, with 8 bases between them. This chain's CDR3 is CASTTGPQHF. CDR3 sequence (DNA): TGTGCCAGCACCACAGGTCCCCAGCATTTT.

The CDR3 reads CASSIVRGGSSYNSPLHF. The DNA for the CDR3 is TGTGCCAGTAGTATCGTCCGGGGCGGGAGCTCCTATAATTCACCCCTCCACTTT. The V gene is TRBV19, the J gene TRBJ1-6; perhaps TRBD1 as D (5 bases). CDR1 LNHDA and CDR2 SQIVND come from the germline V gene (reference sequence). Trimming removed 3 bases at V and 0 bases at J, with 15 bases between. This CDR3 is built from 18 residues.

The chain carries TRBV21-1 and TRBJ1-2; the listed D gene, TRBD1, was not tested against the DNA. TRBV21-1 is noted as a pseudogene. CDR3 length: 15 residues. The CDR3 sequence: CASSGKDRGRGGYTF. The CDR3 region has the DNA TGTGCCAGCAGCGGGAAGGACAGGGGTAGAGGTGGCTACACCTTC.

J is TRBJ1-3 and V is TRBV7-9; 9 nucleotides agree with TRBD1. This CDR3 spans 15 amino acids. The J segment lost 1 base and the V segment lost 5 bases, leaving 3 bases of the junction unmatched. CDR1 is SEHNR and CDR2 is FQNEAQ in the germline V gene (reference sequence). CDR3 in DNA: TGTGCCAGCAGCCTTGGGACAGGGTCTGGAAACACCATATATTTT. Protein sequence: CASSLGTGSGNTIYF.

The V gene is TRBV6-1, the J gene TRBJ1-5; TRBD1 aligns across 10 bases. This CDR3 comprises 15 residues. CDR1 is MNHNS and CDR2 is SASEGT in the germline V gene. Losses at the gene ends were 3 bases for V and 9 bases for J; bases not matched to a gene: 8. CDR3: CASSDSGTGERPQHF. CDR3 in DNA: TGTGCCAGCAGTGACTCCGGGACAGGGGAGCGGCCCCAGCATTTT.

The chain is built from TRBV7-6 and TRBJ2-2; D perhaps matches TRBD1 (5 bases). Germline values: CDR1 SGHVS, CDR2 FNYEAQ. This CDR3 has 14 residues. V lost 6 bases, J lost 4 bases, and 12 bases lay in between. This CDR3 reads CASSRTIGTGELFF. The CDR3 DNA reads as TGTGCCAGCAGTCGGACAATAGGCACCGGGGAGCTGTTTTTT. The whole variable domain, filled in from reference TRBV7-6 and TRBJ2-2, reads GAGVSQSPRYKVTKRGQDVALRCDPISGHVSLYWYRQALGQGPEFLTYFNYEAQQDKSGLPNDRFSAERPEGSISTLTIQRTEQRDSAMYRCASSRTIGTGELFFGEGSRLTVL.